This T cell receptor (beta chain) was sequenced during a study of cytomegalovirus exposure and HLA in healthy donors. Primers included in the PCR were 60 Vbeta and 13 Jbeta primers. TCRdb's copy holds only in-frame clones and misses some; the assay was immunoSEQ multiplex PCR. This table has some 91,000 clones, around 60% appearing once. Study-wide results and caveats: Sequencing depth roughly uniform across donors was assumed in presence/absence analyses. A later analysis reported that several of the most significant clusters appeared to be linked to common viral pathogens, among them Epstein-Barr virus. In a later analysis, donors in an Asian-associated ancestry cluster reportedly had fewer N-insertions in productive TCRs than the cohort mean.

Trimming took 0 bases from V and 4 from J, leaving 11 bases between them. CDR3 length: 15 amino acids. Germline CDR1 is MNHEY and CDR2 is SVGAGI. As concerns this clone: Its antigen is undetermined.

Sequenced sample: PBMCs. The chain carries TRBV6-5 and TRBJ2-3; possibly TRBD1 for D (5 bases). The sequence was collected from a human donor in good health. The CDR3 protein is CASSYSTLGADTQYF. Here the CDR3 DNA reads TGTGCCAGCAGTTACTCGACTCTAGGGGCAGATACGCAGTATTTT.